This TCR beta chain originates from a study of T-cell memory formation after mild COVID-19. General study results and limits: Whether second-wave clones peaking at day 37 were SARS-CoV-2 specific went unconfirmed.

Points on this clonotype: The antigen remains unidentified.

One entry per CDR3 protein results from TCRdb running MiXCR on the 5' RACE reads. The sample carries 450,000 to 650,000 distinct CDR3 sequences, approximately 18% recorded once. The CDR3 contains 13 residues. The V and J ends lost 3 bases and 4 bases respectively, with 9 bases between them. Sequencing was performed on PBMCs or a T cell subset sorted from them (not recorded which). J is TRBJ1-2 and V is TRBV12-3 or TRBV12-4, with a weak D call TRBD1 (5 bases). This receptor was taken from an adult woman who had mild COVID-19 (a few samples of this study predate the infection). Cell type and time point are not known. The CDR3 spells CASSFGASYGYTF. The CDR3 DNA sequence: TGTGCCAGCAGTTTCGGGGCGAGCTATGGCTACACCTTC.